What follows are 5 T cell receptor beta chains derived from one specimen sequenced in a study of cytomegalovirus exposure and HLA in healthy donors. PCR primers comprised 60 Vbeta and 13 Jbeta primers. The method was immunoSEQ multiplex PCR; TCRdb's version includes in-frame clones alone and lacks a portion of them. The table records under 150,000 clones, 77% of them present only once. The sample was PBMCs. The origin of the receptors is a woman aged 45-60 years in good health and CMV-seronegative.

This chain joins TRBV5-1 and TRBJ2-5; tentatively, D is TRBD1 (6 bases). CDR1 and CDR2 (germline): SGHRS, YFSETQ. This CDR3 comprises 14 residues. Trimming took 1 base from V and 4 from J, leaving 11 bases between them. Written as DNA, the CDR3 is TGCGCCAGCAGCTTGTCCTGGGGGCCAGAGACCCAGTACTTC. Encoded protein: CASSLSWGPETQYF.

The J gene is TRBJ1-4, the V gene TRBV19; D gene ambiguous. Germline V gene sequence: CDR1 LNHDA, CDR2 SQIVND (reference sequence). The ends were cut back, 3 bases at V and 7 bases at J, with 12 bases in the middle. This CDR3 has 14 residues. Here the CDR3 reads CASSMAGSGEKLFF. The CDR3, as DNA: TGTGCCAGTAGTATGGCCGGGAGCGGTGAAAAACTGTTTTTT.

The chain is built from TRBV2 and TRBJ2-1; 10 bases agree with TRBD1. V was clipped by 6 bases and J by 7 bases; unmatched bases: 3. The CDR3 totals 13 residues. CDR1 and CDR2 from the germline V gene are SNHLY and FYNNEI. The CDR3 loop reads CASRMGQGNEQFF. For the CDR3, the DNA is TGTGCCAGCAGAATGGGACAGGGGAATGAGCAGTTCTTC.

This chain joins TRBV7-8 and TRBJ2-1; 9 nucleotides match TRBD1. CDR3 size: 18 residues. The V gene end was trimmed by 5 bases and the J gene end by 0 bases; junction bases not matched to a gene: 11. Germline CDR1 SGHVS, CDR2 FQNEAQ. The CDR3 loop is CASSQGQGIDSSYNEQFF. The CDR3 DNA reads as TGTGCCAGCAGCCAGGGACAGGGCATAGATAGCTCCTACAATGAGCAGTTCTTC.

The CDR3 DNA sequence: TGCGCCAGCAGCCAAGTGGGAGAAAATACGCAGTATTTT. Translation: CASSQVGENTQYF. This sequence joins TRBV4-1 and TRBJ2-3, with a tentative D call TRBD2 (5 bases). Trimming shortened V by 1 base and J by 7 bases, and 9 bases separated the two germline ends. Looked up from germline, CDR1 is MGHRA and CDR2 is YSYEKL. The CDR3 spans 13 residues.